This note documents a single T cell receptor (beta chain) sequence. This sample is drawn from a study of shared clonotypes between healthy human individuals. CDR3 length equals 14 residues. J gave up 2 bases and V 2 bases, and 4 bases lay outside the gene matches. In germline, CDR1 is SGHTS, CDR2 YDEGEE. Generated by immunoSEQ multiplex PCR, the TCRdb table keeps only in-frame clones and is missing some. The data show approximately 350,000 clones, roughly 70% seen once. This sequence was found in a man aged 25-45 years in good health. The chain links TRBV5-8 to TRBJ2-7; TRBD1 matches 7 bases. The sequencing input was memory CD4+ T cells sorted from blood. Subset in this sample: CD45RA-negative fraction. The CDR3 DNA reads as TGTGCCAGCAGCTTCGACAGGGCTACCTACGAGCAGTACTTC. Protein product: CASSFDRATYEQYF.